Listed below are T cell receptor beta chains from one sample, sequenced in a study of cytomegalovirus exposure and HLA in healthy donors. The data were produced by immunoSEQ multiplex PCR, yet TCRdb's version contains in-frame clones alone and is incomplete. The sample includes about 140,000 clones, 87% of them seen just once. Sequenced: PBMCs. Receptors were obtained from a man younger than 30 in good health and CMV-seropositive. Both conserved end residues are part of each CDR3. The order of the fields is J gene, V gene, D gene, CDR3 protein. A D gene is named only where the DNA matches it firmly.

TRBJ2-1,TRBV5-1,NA,CASSFADNEQFF
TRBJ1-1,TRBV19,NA,CAGGFSPEAFF
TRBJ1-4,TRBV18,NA,CASSPLGTSNEKLFF
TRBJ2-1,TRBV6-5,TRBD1,CASSSLQGESPNEQFF
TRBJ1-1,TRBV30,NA,CAWGYYSRKAFF
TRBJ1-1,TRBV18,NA,CASSPPVAGRGFAEAFF
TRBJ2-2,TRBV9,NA,CASSTITPGELFF
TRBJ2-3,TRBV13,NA,CASSLTAGDTQYF
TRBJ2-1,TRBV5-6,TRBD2,CASSPLGLAGASSYNEQFF
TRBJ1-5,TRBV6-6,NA,CASQASSNQPQHF
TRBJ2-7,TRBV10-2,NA,CATKTGIVTDEQYF
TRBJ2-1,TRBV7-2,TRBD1,CASSRDRAVDEQFF
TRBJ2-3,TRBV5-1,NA,CASKQGNLDTQYF
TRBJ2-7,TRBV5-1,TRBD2,CASSLSGGAYEQYF
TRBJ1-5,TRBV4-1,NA,CASSQEPGRSQPQHF
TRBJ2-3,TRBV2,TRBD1,CANVRDRRSTDTQYF
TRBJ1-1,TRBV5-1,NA,CASSLPGGGMNTEAFF
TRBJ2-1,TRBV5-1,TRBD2,CASSLSGGAIREQFF
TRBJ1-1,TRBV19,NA,CASSRGQTKAFF
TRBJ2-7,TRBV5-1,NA,CASSSSYEQYF
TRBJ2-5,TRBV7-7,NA,CASSPGGGGVQETQYF
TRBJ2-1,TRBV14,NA,CASSHGFNEQFF
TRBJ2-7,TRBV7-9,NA,CASSLGLSSYEQYF
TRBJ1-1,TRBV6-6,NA,CASSYGRGNTEAFF
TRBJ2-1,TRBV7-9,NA,CASSRTTPNEQFF
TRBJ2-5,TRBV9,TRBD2,CASTRSPGGLKETQYF
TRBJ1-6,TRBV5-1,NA,CASSLEAVRTDNSPLHF
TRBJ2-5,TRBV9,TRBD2,CASSVGLAGRETQYF
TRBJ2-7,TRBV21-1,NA,CASSSYYPCEQYF
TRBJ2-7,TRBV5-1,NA,CASSLEPGASSYEQYF
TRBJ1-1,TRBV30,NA,CAWSAQANTEAFF
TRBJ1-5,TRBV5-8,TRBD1,CASSPWIDRVQPQHF
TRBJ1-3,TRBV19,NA,CASSGTVSGNTIYF
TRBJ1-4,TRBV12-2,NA,CASRHRTGCEKLFF
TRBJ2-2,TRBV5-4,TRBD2,CASSTGTSGTRGELFF
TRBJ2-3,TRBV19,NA,CASSIDSGFPDTQYF
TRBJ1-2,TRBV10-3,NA,CAISEGVGARNYGYTF
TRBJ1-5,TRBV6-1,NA,CASSLGGSNQPQHF
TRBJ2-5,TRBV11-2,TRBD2,CASSSWGGVETQYF
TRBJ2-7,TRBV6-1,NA,CASSEGARGYEQYF
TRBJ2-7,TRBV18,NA,CASSPQGSGYEQYF
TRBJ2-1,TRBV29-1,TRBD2,CSVETSGRAYEQFF
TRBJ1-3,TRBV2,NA,CASSEQGRVTGNTIYF
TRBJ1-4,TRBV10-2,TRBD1,CASVKTGAGEKLFF
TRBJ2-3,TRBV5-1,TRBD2,CASGPSGPDTQYF
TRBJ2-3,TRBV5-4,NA,CASSFGRGTDTQYF
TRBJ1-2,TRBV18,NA,CASSPSGYGYTF
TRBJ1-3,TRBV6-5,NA,CASSYSQDSGNTIYF
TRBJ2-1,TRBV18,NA,CASSPPLTSSYNEQFF
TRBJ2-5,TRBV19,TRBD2,CASRRREGQETQYF
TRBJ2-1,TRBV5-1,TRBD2,CASSFLGLAGATYNEQFF
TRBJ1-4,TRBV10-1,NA,CASLSTQGQTPNEKLFF
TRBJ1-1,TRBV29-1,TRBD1,CSVGQGLTEAFF